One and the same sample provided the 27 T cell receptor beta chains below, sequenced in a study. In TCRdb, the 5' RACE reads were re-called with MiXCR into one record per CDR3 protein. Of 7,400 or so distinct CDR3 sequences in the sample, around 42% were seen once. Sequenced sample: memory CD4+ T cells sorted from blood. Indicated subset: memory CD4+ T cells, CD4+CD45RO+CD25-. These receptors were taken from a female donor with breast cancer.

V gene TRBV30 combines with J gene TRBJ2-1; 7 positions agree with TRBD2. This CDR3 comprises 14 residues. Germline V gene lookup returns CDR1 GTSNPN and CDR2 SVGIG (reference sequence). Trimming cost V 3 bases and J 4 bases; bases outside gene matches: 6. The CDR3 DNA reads TGTGCCTGGAGACCAGCGGGGCAATACAATGAGCAGTTCTTC. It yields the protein CAWRPAGQYNEQFF.

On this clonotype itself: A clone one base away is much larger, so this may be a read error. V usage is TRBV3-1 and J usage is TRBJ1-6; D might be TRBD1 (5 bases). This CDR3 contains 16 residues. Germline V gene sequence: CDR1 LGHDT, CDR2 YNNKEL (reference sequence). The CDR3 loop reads CDSSQAPGRLRSPLHF. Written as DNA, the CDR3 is TGTGACAGCAGCCAAGCGCCAGGGCGGCTTAGATCACCCCTCCACTTT.

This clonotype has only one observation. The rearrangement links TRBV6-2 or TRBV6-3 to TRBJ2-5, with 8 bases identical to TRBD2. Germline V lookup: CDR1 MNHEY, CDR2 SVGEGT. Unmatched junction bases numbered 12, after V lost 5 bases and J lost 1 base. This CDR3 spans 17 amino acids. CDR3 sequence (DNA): TGTGCCAGCAGTCCACGACGAGCGGGAGCCGTCCAAGAGACCCAGTACTTC. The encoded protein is CASSPRRAGAVQETQYF.

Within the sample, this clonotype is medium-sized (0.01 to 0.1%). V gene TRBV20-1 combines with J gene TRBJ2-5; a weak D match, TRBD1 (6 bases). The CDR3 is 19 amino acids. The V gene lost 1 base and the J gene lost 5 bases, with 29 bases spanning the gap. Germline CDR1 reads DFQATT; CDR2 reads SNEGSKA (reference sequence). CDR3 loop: CSARGGGLVFFRWGETQYF. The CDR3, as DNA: TGCAGTGCTAGAGGAGGGGGTTTGGTGTTCTTTAGGTGGGGGGAGACCCAGTACTTC.

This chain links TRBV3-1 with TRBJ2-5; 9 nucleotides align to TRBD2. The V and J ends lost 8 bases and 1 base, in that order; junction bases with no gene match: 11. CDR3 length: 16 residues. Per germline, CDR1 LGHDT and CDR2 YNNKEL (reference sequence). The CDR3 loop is CASQLDLAGLQETQYF. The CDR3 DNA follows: TGTGCCAGCCAATTAGACCTAGCGGGGCTCCAAGAGACCCAGTACTTC.

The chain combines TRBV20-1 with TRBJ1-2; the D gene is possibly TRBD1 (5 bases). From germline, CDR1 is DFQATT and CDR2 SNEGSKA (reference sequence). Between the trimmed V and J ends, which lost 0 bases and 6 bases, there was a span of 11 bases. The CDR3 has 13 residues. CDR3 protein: CSARDIGRDGYTF. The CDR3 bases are TGCAGTGCTAGAGATATAGGCAGGGATGGCTACACCTTC.

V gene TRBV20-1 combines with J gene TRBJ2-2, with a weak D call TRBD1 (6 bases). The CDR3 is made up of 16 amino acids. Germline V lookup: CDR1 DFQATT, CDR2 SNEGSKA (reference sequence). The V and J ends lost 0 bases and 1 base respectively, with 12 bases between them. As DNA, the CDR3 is TGCAGTGCTAGAGAGGTCTGGGGGCTGAACACCGGGGAGCTGTTTTTT. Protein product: CSAREVWGLNTGELFF.

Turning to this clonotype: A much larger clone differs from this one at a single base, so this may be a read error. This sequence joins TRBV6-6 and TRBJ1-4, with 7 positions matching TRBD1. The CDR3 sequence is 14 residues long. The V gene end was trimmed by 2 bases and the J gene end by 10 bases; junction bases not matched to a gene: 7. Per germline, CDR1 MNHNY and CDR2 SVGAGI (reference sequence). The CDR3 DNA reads TGTGCCAGCAGTTACGGGGACAGCGGTGGAAAACTGTTTTTT. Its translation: CASSYGDSGGKLFF.

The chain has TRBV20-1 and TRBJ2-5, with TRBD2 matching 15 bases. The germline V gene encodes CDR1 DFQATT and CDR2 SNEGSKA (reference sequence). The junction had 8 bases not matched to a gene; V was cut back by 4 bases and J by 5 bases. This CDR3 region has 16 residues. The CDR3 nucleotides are TGCAGTGCTACCGGGACTAGCGGGAGGTTCCGGGAGACCCAGTACTTC. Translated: CSATGTSGRFRETQYF.

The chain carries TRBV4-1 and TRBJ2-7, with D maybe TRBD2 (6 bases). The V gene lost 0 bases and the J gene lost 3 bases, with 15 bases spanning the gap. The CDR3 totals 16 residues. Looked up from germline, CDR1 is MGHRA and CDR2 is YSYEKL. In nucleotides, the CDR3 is TGCGCCAGCAGCCAAGAGGCAGCGGGTATGCTCTACGAGCAGTACTTC. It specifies CASSQEAAGMLYEQYF.

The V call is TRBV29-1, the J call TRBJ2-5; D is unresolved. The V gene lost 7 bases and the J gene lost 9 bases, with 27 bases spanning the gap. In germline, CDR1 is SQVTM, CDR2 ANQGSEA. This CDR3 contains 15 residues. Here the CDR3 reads CSACLARSTGSPQYF. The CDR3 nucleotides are TGCAGCGCGTGCCTGGCCCGAAGTACTGGGTCTCCCCAGTACTTC.

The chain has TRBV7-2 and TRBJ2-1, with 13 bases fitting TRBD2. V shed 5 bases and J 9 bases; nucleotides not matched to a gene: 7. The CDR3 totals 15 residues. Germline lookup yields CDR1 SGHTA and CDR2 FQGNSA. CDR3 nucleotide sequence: TGTGCCAGCAGCCACACTAGCGGGAGGGACGGTGAGCAGTTCTTC. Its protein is CASSHTSGRDGEQFF. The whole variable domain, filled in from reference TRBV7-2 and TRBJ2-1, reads GAGVSQSPSNKVTEKGKDVELRCDPISGHTALYWYRQSLGQGLEFLIYFQGNSAPDKSGLPSDRFSAERTGGSVSTLTIQRTQQEDSAVYLCASSHTSGRDGEQFFGPGTRLTVL.

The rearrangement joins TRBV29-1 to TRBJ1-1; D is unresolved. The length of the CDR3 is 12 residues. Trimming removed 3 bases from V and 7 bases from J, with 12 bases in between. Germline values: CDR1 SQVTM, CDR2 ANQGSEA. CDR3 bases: TGCAGCGTTGACGCGGGGATACGTGAAGCTTTCTTT. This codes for CSVDAGIREAFF.

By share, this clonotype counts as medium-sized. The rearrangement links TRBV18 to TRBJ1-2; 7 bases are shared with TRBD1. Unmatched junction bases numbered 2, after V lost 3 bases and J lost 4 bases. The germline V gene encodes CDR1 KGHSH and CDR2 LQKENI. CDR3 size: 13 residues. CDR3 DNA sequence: TGTGCCAGCTCACCGGGACAGATCTATGGCTACACCTTC. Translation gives CASSPGQIYGYTF.

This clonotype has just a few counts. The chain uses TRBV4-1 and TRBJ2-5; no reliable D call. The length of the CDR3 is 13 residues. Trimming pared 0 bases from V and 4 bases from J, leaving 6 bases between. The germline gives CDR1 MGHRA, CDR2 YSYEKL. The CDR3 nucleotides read TGCGCCAGCAGCCAAGAGAGGAGAGAGACCCAGTACTTC. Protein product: CASSQERRETQYF.

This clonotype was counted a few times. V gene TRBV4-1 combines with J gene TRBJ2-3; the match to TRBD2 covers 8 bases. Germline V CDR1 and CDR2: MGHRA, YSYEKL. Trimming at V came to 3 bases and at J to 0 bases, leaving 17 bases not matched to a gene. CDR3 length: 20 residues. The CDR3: CASSQPGLDRRGFSTDTQYF. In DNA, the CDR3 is TGCGCCAGCAGCCAGCCGGGACTAGACCGCCGTGGTTTTAGCACAGATACGCAGTATTTT.

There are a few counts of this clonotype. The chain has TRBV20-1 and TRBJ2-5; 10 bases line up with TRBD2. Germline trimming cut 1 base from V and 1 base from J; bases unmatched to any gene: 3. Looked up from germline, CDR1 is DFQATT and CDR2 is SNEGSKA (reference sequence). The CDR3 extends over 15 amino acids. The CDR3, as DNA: TGCAGTGCTAGAGTGTCTAGCGGGGGCCAAGAGACCCAGTACTTC. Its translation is CSARVSSGGQETQYF.

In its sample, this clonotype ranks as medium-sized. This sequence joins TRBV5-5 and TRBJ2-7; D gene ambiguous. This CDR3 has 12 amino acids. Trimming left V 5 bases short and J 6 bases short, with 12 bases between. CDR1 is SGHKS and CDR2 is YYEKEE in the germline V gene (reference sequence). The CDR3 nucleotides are TGTGCCAGCAGTTTCGTCATTAGCGAGCAGTACTTC. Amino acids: CASSFVISEQYF. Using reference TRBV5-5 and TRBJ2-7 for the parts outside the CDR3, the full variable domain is DAGVTQSPTHLIKTRGQQVTLRCSPISGHKSVSWYQQVLGQGPQFIFQYYEKEERGRGNFPDRFSARQFPNYSSELNVNALLLGDSALYLCASSFVISEQYFGPGTRLTVT.

The CDR3, as DNA: TGCAGCGGGAGCCGGAATGAAAAACTGTTTTTT. Amino acid sequence: CSGSRNEKLFF. The chain recombines TRBV29-1 with TRBJ1-4; D unclear. V was cut by 7 bases and J by 5 bases, with 8 bases left in between. CDR1 is SQVTM, CDR2 ANQGSEA, per germline. CDR3 size: 11 residues. The entire variable domain, with the rest obtained from reference TRBV29-1 and TRBJ1-4, is as follows: SAVISQKPSRDICQRGTSLTIQCQVDSQVTMMFWYRQQPGQSLTLIATANQGSEATYESGFVIDKFPISRPNLTFSTLTVSNMSPEDSSIYLCSGSRNEKLFFGSGTQLSVL.

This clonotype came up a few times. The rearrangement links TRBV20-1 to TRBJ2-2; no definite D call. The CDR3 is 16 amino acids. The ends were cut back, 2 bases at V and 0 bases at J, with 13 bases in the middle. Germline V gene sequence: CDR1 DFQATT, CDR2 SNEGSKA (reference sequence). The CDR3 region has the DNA TGCAGTGCTAGAAATCCGGGCGCCGCGAACACCGGGGAGCTGTTTTTT. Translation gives CSARNPGAANTGELFF.

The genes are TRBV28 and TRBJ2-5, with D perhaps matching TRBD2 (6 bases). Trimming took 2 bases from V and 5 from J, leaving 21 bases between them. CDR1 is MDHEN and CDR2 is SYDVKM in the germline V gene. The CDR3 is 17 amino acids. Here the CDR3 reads CASSLHTGLAGMETQYF. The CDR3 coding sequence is TGTGCCAGCAGTTTACATACCGGGCTGGCGGGAATGGAGACCCAGTACTTC. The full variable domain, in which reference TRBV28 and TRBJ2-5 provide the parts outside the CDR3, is DVKVTQSSRYLVKRTGEKVFLECVQDMDHENMFWYRQDPGLGLRLIYFSYDVKMKEKGDIPEGYSVSREKKERFSLILESASTNQTSMYLCASSLHTGLAGMETQYFGPGTRLLVL.

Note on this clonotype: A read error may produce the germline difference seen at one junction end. CDR3 protein: CASRSGGGSNTEAIF. The CDR3 nucleotides read TGTGCCAGCAGGTCAGGGGGCGGTTCGAACACTGAAGCTATCTTT. This chain links TRBV7-9 with TRBJ1-1, with 8 bases that match TRBD1. This CDR3 comprises 15 residues. Germline assignment: CDR1 SEHNR and CDR2 FQNEAQ (reference sequence).

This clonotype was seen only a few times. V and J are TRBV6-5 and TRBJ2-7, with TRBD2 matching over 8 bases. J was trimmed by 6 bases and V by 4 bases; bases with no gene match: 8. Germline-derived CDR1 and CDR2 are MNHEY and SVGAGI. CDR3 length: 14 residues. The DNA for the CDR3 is TGTGCCAGCAGTTCGGGACTAGGAAGGAGCGAGCAGTACTTC. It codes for CASSSGLGRSEQYF.

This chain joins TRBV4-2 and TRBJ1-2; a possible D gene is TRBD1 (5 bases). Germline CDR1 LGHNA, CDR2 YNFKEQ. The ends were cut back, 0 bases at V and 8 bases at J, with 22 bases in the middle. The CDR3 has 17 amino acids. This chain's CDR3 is CASSQDGAAGTRGGYTF. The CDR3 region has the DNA TGTGCCAGCAGCCAAGATGGCGCGGCGGGGACTCGAGGGGGCTACACCTTC.

This CDR3 reads CSAELEADLHGYTF. The CDR3 nucleotides are TGCAGTGCTGAGTTGGAGGCGGATCTGCATGGCTACACCTTC. This rearrangement joins TRBV20-1 to TRBJ1-2; no reliable D call. The CDR3 loop spans 14 amino acids. Trimming cost V 5 bases and J 6 bases, with 19 bases left between them. Germline CDR1 and CDR2: DFQATT and SNEGSKA (reference sequence).

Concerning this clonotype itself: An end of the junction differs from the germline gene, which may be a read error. The CDR3 loop reads CASSFSGAGNCGYTF. CDR3 nucleotides: TGTGCCAGCAGTTTCAGCGGGGCTGGAAACTGTGGCTACACCTTC. This sequence joins TRBV12-3 or TRBV12-4 and TRBJ1-2; possibly TRBD1 for D (5 bases). The CDR3 spans 15 residues.

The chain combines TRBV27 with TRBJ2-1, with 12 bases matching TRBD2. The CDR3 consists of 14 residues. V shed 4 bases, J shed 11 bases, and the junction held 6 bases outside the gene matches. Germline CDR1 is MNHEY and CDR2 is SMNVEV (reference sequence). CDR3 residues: CASSSRLAGAQQFF. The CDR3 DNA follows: TGTGCCAGCAGTTCCCGACTAGCGGGAGCCCAGCAGTTCTTC.